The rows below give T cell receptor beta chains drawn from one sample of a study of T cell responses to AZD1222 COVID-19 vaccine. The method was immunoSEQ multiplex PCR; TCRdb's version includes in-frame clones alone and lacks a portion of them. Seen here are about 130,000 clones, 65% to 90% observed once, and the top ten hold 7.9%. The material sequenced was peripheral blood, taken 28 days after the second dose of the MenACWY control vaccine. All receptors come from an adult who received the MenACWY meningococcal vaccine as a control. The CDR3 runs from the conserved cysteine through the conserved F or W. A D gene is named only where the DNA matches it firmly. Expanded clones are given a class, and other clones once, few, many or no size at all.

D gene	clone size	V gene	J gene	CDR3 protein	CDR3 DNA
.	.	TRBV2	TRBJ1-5	CASSHPGGNQPQHF	TGTGCCAGCAGCCACCCCGGGGGGAATCAGCCCCAGCATTTT
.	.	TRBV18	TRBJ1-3	CASSPLEQGSGNTIYF	TGTGCCAGCTCACCACTAGAACAGGGATCTGGAAACACCATATATTTT
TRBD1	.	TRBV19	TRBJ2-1	CASSRQGPEYNEQFF	TGTGCCAGTAGTAGACAGGGACCGGAGTACAATGAGCAGTTCTTC
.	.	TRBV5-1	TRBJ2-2	CASSNVGTANTGELFF	TGCGCCAGCAGCAACGTTGGGACGGCGAACACCGGGGAGCTGTTTTTT
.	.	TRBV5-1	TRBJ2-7	CASSLVQGAHEQYF	TGCGCCAGCAGCTTGGTTCAGGGTGCCCACGAGCAGTACTTC
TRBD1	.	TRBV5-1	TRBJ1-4	CASSLNRGDRSNEKLFF	TGCGCCAGCAGCTTAAACAGGGGGGATCGCTCTAATGAAAAACTGTTTTTT
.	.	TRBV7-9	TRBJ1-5	CASSFGGPNQPQHF	TGTGCCAGCAGCTTTGGAGGTCCCAATCAGCCCCAGCATTTT
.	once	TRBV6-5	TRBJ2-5	CASMEFSGSETQYF	TGTGCCAGCATGGAATTCTCGGGGTCCGAGACCCAGTACTTC
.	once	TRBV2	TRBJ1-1	CATAGPGLIAFF	TGTGCCACCGCGGGTCCGGGGTTGATCGCTTTCTTT
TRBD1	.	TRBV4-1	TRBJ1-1	CASSQVQGAANTEAFF	TGCGCCAGCAGCCAAGTTCAGGGGGCGGCGAACACTGAAGCTTTCTTT
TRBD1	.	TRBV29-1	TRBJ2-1	CSVEGRQGALNEQFF	TGCAGCGTTGAAGGACGACAGGGGGCTTTGAATGAGCAGTTCTTC
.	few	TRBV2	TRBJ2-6	CASSGTRSTGANVLTF	TGTGCCAGCAGTGGGACAAGAAGCACTGGGGCCAACGTCCTGACTTTC
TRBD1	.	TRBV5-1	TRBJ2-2	CATSKDRASTGELFF	TGCGCCACCTCGAAGGACAGGGCGAGCACCGGGGAGCTGTTTTTT
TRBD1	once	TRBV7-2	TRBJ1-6	CASSLSGQGNSPLHF	TGTGCCAGCAGCTTATCGGGACAGGGGAACTCACCCCTCCACTTT
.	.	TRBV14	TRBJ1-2	CASSQDLQGLYGYTF	TGTGCCAGCAGCCAAGATCTACAGGGCCTCTATGGCTACACCTTC
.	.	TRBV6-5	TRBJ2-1	CASSYYGSGNNEQFF	TGTGCCAGCAGTTATTACGGGAGTGGTAACAATGAGCAGTTCTTC
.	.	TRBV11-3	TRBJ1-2	CASSLGTAKTNYGYTF	TGTGCCAGCAGCTTAGGAACAGCCAAGACTAACTATGGCTACACCTTC
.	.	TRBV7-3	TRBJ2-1	CASSSFGSVDEQFF	TGTGCCAGCAGCTCGTTCGGGAGTGTCGATGAGCAGTTCTTC
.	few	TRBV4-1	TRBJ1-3	CASSLGTQGSGNTIYF	TGCGCCAGCAGCCTCGGGACGCAGGGCTCAGGAAACACCATATATTTT
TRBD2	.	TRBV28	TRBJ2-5	CASSDQAAGALQETQYF	TGTGCCAGCAGCGACCAGGCAGCGGGGGCCCTCCAAGAGACCCAGTACTTC
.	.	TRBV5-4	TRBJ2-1	CASSLGAQVSYNEQFF	TGTGCCAGCAGCTTGGGGGCACAGGTCTCCTACAATGAGCAGTTCTTC
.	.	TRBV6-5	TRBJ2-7	CASSYYIQGSEQYF	TGTGCCAGCAGTTACTACATACAGGGTTCCGAGCAGTACTTC
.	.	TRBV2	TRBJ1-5	CASSERISNQPQHF	TGTGCCAGCAGTGAACGGATAAGCAATCAGCCCCAGCATTTT
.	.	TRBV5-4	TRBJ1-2	CASSPERSGYGYTF	TGTGCCAGCAGTCCAGAAAGAAGCGGCTATGGCTACACCTTC
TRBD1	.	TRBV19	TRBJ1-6	CASSTGQGLDNSPLHF	TGTGCCAGTAGTACCGGACAGGGATTAGATAATTCACCCCTCCACTTT
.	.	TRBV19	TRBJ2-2	CASSIGGVYVGELFF	TGTGCCAGTAGTATAGGAGGGGTATATGTCGGGGAGCTGTTTTTT
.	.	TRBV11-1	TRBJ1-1	CASSFRLGSPEAFF	TGTGCCAGCAGCTTTAGGCTGGGCTCCCCTGAAGCTTTCTTT
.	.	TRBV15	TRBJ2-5	CATSRGGGKETQYF	TGTGCCACCAGCAGAGGAGGGGGTAAAGAGACCCAGTACTTC
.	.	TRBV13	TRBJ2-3	CASRRGFRGDTQYF	TGTGCCAGCAGGAGGGGATTTCGTGGAGATACGCAGTATTTT
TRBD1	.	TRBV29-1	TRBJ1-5	CSVVSTGVGQPQHF	TGCAGCGTTGTATCGACAGGGGTCGGTCAGCCCCAGCATTTT
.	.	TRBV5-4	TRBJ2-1	CASSSTPYNEQFF	TGTGCCAGCAGCTCCACGCCATACAATGAGCAGTTCTTC
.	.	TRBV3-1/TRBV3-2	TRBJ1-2	CASSPEGFGGYTF	TGTGCCAGCAGCCCAGAGGGGTTTGGAGGCTACACCTTC
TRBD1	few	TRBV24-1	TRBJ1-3	CATSDSKTGASGNTIYF	TGTGCCACCAGTGATTCCAAGACAGGGGCGAGTGGAAACACCATATATTTT
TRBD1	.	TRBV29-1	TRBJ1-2	CSVKRQGYYGYTF	TGCAGCGTTAAGAGACAGGGGTACTATGGCTACACCTTC
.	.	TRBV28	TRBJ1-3	CASTRDPSGNTIYF	TGTGCCAGCACTCGGGACCCCTCTGGAAACACCATATATTTT
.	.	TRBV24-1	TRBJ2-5	CATSVAETQYF	TGTGCCACCAGTGTTGCAGAGACCCAGTACTTC
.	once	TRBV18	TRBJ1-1	CASSQGLGTEAFF	TGTGCCAGCTCACAGGGGTTGGGCACTGAAGCTTTCTTT
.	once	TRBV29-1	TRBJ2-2	CSVKGGNTGELFF	TGCAGCGTTAAGGGGGGTAACACCGGGGAGCTGTTTTTT
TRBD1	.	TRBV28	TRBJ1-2	CASSLGGQGAVYGYTF	TGTGCCAGCAGTTTGGGGGGACAGGGGGCAGTCTATGGCTACACCTTC
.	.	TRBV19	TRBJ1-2	CASSRSLGGYTF	TGTGCCAGTAGTCGGTCCCTCGGTGGCTACACCTTC
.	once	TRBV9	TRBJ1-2	CASSGARGGYTF	TGTGCCAGCAGCGGAGCCCGGGGGGGCTACACCTTC
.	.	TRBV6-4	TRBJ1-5	CAKTGEMVAAYPSNQPQHF	TGTGCCAAGACCGGTGAGATGGTGGCAGCCTACCCTAGTAATCAGCCCCAGCATTTT
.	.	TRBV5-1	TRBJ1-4	CASSRDWTNEKLFF	TGCGCCAGCAGCCGGGACTGGACTAATGAAAAACTGTTTTTT
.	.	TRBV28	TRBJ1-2	CASSFPGIGGYTF	TGTGCCAGCAGTTTTCCCGGGATCGGCGGCTACACCTTC
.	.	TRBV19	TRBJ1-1	CASRDGVTEAFF	TGTGCCAGTAGGGATGGCGTCACTGAAGCTTTCTTT
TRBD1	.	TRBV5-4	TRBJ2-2	CASSLTGGSNTGELFF	TGTGCCAGCAGCCTAACAGGGGGGTCTAACACCGGGGAGCTGTTTTTT
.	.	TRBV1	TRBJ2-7	CTSSQNLAVYYEQYF	TGCACCAGCAGCCAAAATCTAGCGGTCTACTACGAGCAGTACTTC
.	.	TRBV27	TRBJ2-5	CASSRGLSGETQYF	TGTGCCAGCAGTAGGGGCCTCTCGGGGGAGACCCAGTACTTC